The sequence of this T cell receptor (beta chain) was determined in a study of beta chain features in type 1 diabetes (dated by TCRdb to 2016 to 2018). At the level of the whole study: No differences in mean age, gender distribution, total cell number or subset yield were found between patients and healthy donors. A total of roughly 98,000,000 sorted cells were examined across all samples, and RNA yield correlated strongly with the number of cells per subset. In the study, recently diagnosed type 1 diabetes patients and matched healthy donors were compared on the TCRB repertoires of their sorted circulating CD4+ T cell subsets. Regulatory and stem cell-like memory subsets were obtained from only 8 patients and roughly eight healthy donors, while naive and central memory subsets were obtained from all 30 or so donors. The paper's findings and limits, for the study overall: In all four CD4+ subsets, TCRB CDR3 length was moderately but significantly shorter in type 1 diabetes patients. Sequencing cDNA rather than genomic DNA could over-represent highly expressing activated cells, although activation and CD3 levels did not differ between groups. Naive, central memory and regulatory TCRB repertoires appeared to be more alike among patients than among healthy donors. Because the HLA sub-analyses included only small numbers of individuals, any influence of HLA type on TCRB rearrangement was left unresolved. Shorter templates might be favored by PCR, yet because patient and control samples were amplified and corrected together, any such skew would affect both groups equally. At VDJ recombination sites, type 1 diabetes patients had fewer insertions and more deleted nucleotides, which implies abnormalities in thymic rearrangement.

From each donor, a single peripheral blood sample of 95 to 150 mL on average was drawn into heparinised tubes. A BD FACSAria II was used to sort naive, central memory, regulatory and stem cell-like memory CD4+ T cells with a panel that included CD45RO, CCR7, CD25, CD127, CD95 and CD27. All sorted populations exceeded 95% purity. Right away, PBMCs were isolated by Lymphoprep density gradient centrifugation and were stained directly, with no culture step. To minimize batch effects, samples were stained and sorted in pairs, one healthy donor with one patient per experiment. Spanning cysteine to phenylalanine, the CDR3 consists of 14 amino acids. Only CDR3 DNA is held: 42 bases, read in frame from base 1. The V end gives up 4 bases and the J end 2 bases, leaving 3 bases in the junction not matched to a gene. CDR1 SNHLY and CDR2 FYNNEI are derived from the germline V gene. Concerning this clone itself: Which antigen it targets is not known. No much larger clone exists at a distance of one base, and base qualities are not known.

The entire amount of isolated RNA was reverse transcribed using the High Capacity cDNA Reverse Transcription Kit, so the sequenced TCRB transcripts were expressed ones. Deep immunoSEQ sequencing was performed on naive, central memory and regulatory T cell samples, with an average of approximately 4 million total reads per sample. Sorted cells were lysed in RLT buffer, and RNA was extracted using DNase-treated RNeasy Micro or Mini kits according to cell number. Each cell subset was processed on its own to prevent cross-contamination, while patient and healthy donor samples were processed together. TCRB sequences were amplified from cDNA with the immunoSEQ multiplex PCR, producing 87-bp fragments spanning the CDR3 region. Amplicons were sequenced on the Illumina HiSeq platform. The authors processed their data as follows. Synthetic template baselines were used to correct PCR bias computationally, reads within Hamming distance 2 were collapsed together, and singletons that could not be merged were discarded. Reads were aligned to IMGT to assign V, D and J genes, CDR3 length, and insertions or deletions at six rearrangement sites. Clonotype counts were normalized to sorted cell number within each subset before computing true diversity and Gini coefficients with the tcR R package. Repertoire sharing was quantified using the overlap coefficient calculated on TCRB nucleotide sequences. As a proxy for the pre-selection repertoire, out-of-frame TCRB sequences from naive cells were analyzed. Entries here come from immuneACCESS through TCRdb and include only in-frame sequences with V and J called. Some clones fail to appear in such tables; in the studies checked, an unresolved V gene covers under half of the shortfall, and the cause of the remainder is unknown. Clone size and the V and J calls come from that table; the DNA yielded D and trimming. Within this sample are 810,000 or so clones, with roughly 17% of them counted one time only. The ten largest clones capture roughly 0.025% of the sample.

The receptor was derived from a woman younger than 35 in good health. Sequences were obtained from naive CD4+ T cells from blood. The cell subset or site label, read with the paper, signifies: true naive CD4+ T cells. The V and J segments used are TRBV2 and TRBJ2-3; 7 central nucleotides agree with TRBD1. DNA sequence: TGTGCCAGCAGTGGGGGACAGAACACAGATACGCAGTATTTT. This gives the protein CASSGGQNTDTQYF. The full variable domain, with segments outside the CDR3 supplied by the reference TRBV2 and TRBJ2-3 proteins, appears as EPEVTQTPSHQVTQMGQEVILRCVPISNHLYFYWYRQILGQKVEFLVSFYNNEISEKSEIFDDQFSVERPDGSNFTLKIRSTKLEDSAMYFCASSGGQNTDTQYFGPGTRLTVL.